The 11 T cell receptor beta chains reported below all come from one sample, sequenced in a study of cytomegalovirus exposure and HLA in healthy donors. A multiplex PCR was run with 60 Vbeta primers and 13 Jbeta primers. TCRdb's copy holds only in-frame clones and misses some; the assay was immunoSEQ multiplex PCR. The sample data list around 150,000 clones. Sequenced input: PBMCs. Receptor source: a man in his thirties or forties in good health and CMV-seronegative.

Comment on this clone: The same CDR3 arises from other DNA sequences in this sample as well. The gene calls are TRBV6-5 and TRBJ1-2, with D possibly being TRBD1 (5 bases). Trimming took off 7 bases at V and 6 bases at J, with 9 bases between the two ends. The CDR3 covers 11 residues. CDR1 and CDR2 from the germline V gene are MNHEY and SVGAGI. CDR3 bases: TGTGCCAGCACACGGGGGGATGGCTACACCTTC. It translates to CASTRGDGYTF.

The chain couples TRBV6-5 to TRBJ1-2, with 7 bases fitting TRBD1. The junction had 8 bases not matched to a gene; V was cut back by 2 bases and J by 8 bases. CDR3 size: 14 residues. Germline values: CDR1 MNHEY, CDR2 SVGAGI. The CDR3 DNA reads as TGTGCCAGCAGTTACACCGGACAGGATACGGGCTACACCTTC. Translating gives CASSYTGQDTGYTF.

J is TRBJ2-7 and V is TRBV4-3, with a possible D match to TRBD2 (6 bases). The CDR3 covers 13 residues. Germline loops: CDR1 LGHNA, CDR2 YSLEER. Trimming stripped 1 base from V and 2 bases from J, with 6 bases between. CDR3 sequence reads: CASSQGTTYEQYF. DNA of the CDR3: TGCGCCAGCAGCCAAGGGACTACCTACGAGCAGTACTTC.

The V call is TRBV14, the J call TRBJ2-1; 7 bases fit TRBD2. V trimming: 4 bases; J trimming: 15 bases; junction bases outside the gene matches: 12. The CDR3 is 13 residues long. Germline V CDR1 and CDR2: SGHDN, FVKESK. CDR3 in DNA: TGTGCCAGCAGCCGAGACTGGGCGGGAGAACCGTTCTTC. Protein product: CASSRDWAGEPFF.

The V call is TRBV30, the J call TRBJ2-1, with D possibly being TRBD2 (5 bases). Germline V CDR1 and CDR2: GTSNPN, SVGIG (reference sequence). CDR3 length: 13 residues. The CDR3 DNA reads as TGTGCTTGGGTGAGAGGGCCTGGGGATGAGCAGTTCTTC. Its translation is CAWVRGPGDEQFF.

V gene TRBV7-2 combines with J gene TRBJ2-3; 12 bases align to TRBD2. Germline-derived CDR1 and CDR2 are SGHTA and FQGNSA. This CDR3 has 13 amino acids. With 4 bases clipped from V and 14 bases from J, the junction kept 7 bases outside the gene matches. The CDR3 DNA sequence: TGTGCCAGCAGCTCCCGACTAGCGGGAGAATGGTATTTT. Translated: CASSSRLAGEWYF.

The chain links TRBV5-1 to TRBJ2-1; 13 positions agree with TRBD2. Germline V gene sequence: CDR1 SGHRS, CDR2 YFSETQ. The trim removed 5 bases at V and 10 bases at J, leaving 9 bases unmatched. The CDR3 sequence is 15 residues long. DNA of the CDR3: TGCGCCAGCAGGGTCGGACTAGCGGGAGCTGGAGAGCAGTTCTTC. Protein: CASRVGLAGAGEQFF.

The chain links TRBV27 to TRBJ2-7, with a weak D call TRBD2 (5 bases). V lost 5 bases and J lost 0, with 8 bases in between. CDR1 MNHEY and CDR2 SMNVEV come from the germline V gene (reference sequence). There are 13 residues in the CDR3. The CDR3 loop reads CASSRRDSYEQYF. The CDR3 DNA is TGTGCCAGCAGTAGACGGGACTCCTACGAGCAGTACTTC.

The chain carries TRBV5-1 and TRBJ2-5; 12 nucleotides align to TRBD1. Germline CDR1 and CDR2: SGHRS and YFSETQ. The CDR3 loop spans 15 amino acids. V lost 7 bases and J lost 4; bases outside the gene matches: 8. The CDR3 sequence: CASGPGQGAGETQYF. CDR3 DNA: TGCGCCAGCGGACCGGGACAGGGGGCTGGAGAGACCCAGTACTTC.

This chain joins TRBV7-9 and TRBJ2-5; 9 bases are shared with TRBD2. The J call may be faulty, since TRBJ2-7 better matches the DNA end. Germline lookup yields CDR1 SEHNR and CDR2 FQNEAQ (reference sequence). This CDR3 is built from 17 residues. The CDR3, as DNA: TGTGCCAGCAGCTTAGTCGGCCTAGCGGGAATCGCGGACGAGCAGTACTTC. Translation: CASSLVGLAGIADEQYF.

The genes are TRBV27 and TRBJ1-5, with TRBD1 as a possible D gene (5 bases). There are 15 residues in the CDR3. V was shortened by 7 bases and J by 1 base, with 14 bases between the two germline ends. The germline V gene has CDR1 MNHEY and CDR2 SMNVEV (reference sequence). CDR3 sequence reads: CASKIRGESNQPQHF. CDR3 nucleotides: TGTGCCAGCAAAATAAGGGGCGAAAGCAATCAGCCCCAGCATTTT.